Below, 19 T cell receptor beta chains from the same sample are listed, as sequenced in a study of cytomegalovirus exposure and HLA in healthy donors. PCR was performed using 60 Vbeta and 13 Jbeta primers. Sequenced by immunoSEQ multiplex PCR; TCRdb stores in-frame clones only, minus some. Here the sample spans 90,000 to 120,000 clones, roughly 82% being singletons. Sequenced: PBMCs. The receptors originated from a man younger than 40 in good health and CMV-seropositive.

The V call is TRBV5-1, the J call TRBJ2-5; D may be TRBD1 (6 bases). The CDR3 is 13 amino acids. Trimming took off 4 bases at V and 3 bases at J, with 10 bases between the two ends. Germline V CDR1 and CDR2: SGHRS, YFSETQ. The CDR3 region has the DNA TGCGCCAGCAGCCCCGGGACAAAAGAGACCCAGTACTTC. Translated: CASSPGTKETQYF.

The chain joins TRBV5-8 to TRBJ1-2, with a weak D call TRBD1 (6 bases). The germline V and J ends were trimmed by 6 bases and 12 bases, with 9 bases remaining between them. Looked up from germline, CDR1 is SGHTS and CDR2 is YDEGEE. This CDR3 region has 9 residues. The CDR3 DNA is TGTGCCAGCAAAAAGGGGGACACCTTC. Translation gives CASKKGDTF.

The rearrangement uses TRBV6-1 and TRBJ1-3; unclear D gene. The length of the CDR3 is 15 residues. Deletions cut 0 bases from V and 4 bases from J, with 10 bases between. CDR1 and CDR2 from the germline V gene are MNHNS and SASEGT. CDR3 DNA sequence: TGTGCCAGCAGTGAAGCTGCGGCCTCCGGAAACACCATATATTTT. Its translation is CASSEAAASGNTIYF.

This chain connects TRBV6-5 to TRBJ2-7, with D perhaps matching TRBD2 (5 bases). V gave up 7 bases and J gave up 2 bases, with 12 bases separating them. CDR1 and CDR2 (germline): MNHEY, SVGAGI. CDR3 length equals 13 residues. CDR3 region: CASTPDGTYEQYF. DNA of the CDR3: TGTGCCAGCACGCCGGACGGGACCTACGAGCAGTACTTC.

CDR3 sequence reads: CSVESISTDTQYF. The CDR3 DNA reads as TGCAGCGTTGAATCCATTAGCACAGATACGCAGTATTTT. The chain combines TRBV29-1 with TRBJ2-3; D uncertain. This CDR3 has 13 residues. The ends were cut back, 2 bases at V and 0 bases at J, with 6 bases in the middle. CDR1 and CDR2 from the germline V gene are SQVTM and ANQGSEA.

V gene TRBV10-3 combines with J gene TRBJ2-1; 9 positions agree with TRBD2. The length of the CDR3 is 15 residues. J was trimmed by 7 bases and V by 7 bases; bases with no gene match: 11. CDR1 is ENHRY and CDR2 is SYGVKD in the germline V gene. The CDR3 sequence: CAIKEWASGKNEQFF. The CDR3 region has the DNA TGTGCCATCAAGGAGTGGGCTAGCGGGAAGAATGAGCAGTTCTTC.

The chain employs TRBV14 and TRBJ1-6, with 7 bases matching TRBD1. The CDR3 totals 15 residues. Germline CDR1 reads SGHDN; CDR2 reads FVKESK. V shed 6 bases and J 6 bases; nucleotides not matched to a gene: 8. In DNA form, the CDR3 reads TGTGCCAGCAGGAGACAGGGAGTCGCTAATTCACCCCTCCACTTT. Its protein is CASRRQGVANSPLHF.

The table lists this clone with a count of one. V gene TRBV6-1 combines with J gene TRBJ1-2; 10 bases fit TRBD1. V was pared by 11 bases and J by 3 bases, with 9 bases of the junction left unmatched. Germline V gene lookup returns CDR1 MNHNS and CDR2 SASEGT. The CDR3 runs to 14 residues. CDR3: CAGTTGGADYGYTF. CDR3 sequence (DNA): TGTGCCGGCACGACAGGGGGCGCAGACTATGGCTACACCTTC.

The chain recombines TRBV18 with TRBJ1-1, with 7 bases lining up with TRBD1. The CDR3 covers 14 residues. V lost 3 bases, J lost 5 bases, and 6 bases stayed unmatched. CDR1 and CDR2 from the germline V gene are KGHSH and LQKENI. The CDR3 DNA follows: TGTGCCAGCTCACCCCGGGACAGCCAGACTGAAGCTTTCTTT. Its translation is CASSPRDSQTEAFF. Full variable domain (remainder filled in from reference TRBV18 and TRBJ1-1): NAGVMQNPRHLVRRRGQEARLRCSPMKGHSHVYWYRQLPEEGLKFMVYLQKENIIDESGMPKERFSAEFPKEGPSILRIQQVVRGDSAAYFCASSPRDSQTEAFFGQGTRLTVV.

This chain uses TRBV9 with TRBJ2-1, with D possibly being TRBD2 (5 bases). The germline gives CDR1 SGDLS, CDR2 YYNGEE. Trimming pared 4 bases from V and 8 bases from J, leaving 16 bases between. CDR3 length equals 14 residues. CDR3 protein: CASSQASSRDEQFF. CDR3 bases: TGTGCCAGCAGCCAAGCTAGCTCCCGGGATGAGCAGTTCTTC.

The genes are TRBV10-3 and TRBJ2-1, with D possibly being TRBD1 (5 bases). CDR1 is ENHRY and CDR2 is SYGVKD in the germline V gene. V lost 0 bases and J lost 8, with 8 bases in between. This CDR3 has 13 amino acids. In nucleotides, the CDR3 is TGTGCCATCAGTGAGTCAGGGGATGATGAGCAGTTCTTC. This gives the protein CAISESGDDEQFF.

The genes are TRBV28 and TRBJ2-7, with D possibly matching TRBD1 (6 bases). The V and J ends lost 4 bases and 0 bases respectively, with 16 bases between them. This CDR3 is 16 amino acids long. Germline CDR1 reads MDHEN; CDR2 reads SYDVKM. CDR3 sequence (DNA): TGTGCCAGCAGTTCCCCAGGACAGATAAGCTCCTACGAGCAGTACTTC. Translated, it gives CASSSPGQISSYEQYF.

This rearrangement joins TRBV6-5 to TRBJ1-2; no clear D gene. The CDR3 consists of 15 residues. The V end was cut by 4 bases, the J end by 8 bases, with 20 bases between. Germline loops: CDR1 MNHEY, CDR2 SVGAGI. As DNA, the CDR3 is TGTGCCAGCAGTTCCGCCCGAAGACGAACGGGAGGCTACACCTTC. Translated: CASSSARRRTGGYTF.

The chain recombines TRBV4-1 with TRBJ2-2, with TRBD1 as a possible D gene (6 bases). Trimming removed 0 bases from V and 7 bases from J, with 12 bases in between. Per the germline V gene, CDR1 is MGHRA and CDR2 is YSYEKL. This CDR3 is 15 amino acids long. The CDR3 protein is CASSQDVGAGGELFF. CDR3 nucleotide sequence: TGCGCCAGCAGCCAAGACGTGGGGGCGGGCGGGGAGCTGTTTTTT.

The V call is TRBV11-1, the J call TRBJ2-2, with no clear D. V shed 4 bases and J shed 1 base, with 10 bases lying between them. The germline gives CDR1 SGHAT, CDR2 FQDESV (reference sequence). The CDR3 is 15 residues long. Written as DNA, the CDR3 is TGTGCCAGCAGCTCAACAGCTCTGAACACCGGGGAGCTGTTTTTT. Its translation is CASSSTALNTGELFF.

V is TRBV14 and J is TRBJ2-7, with D possibly matching TRBD1 (6 bases). The CDR3 runs 15 residues. The V gene lost 0 bases and the J gene lost 4 bases, with 13 bases spanning the gap. The germline gives CDR1 SGHDN, CDR2 FVKESK. CDR3 sequence: CASSQEGGRQYEQYF. The CDR3, as DNA: TGTGCCAGCAGCCAAGAAGGGGGACGCCAATACGAGCAGTACTTC.

CDR3 in amino acids: CASSAGTVSNQPQHF. As DNA, the CDR3 is TGTGCCAGCAGCGCCGGGACAGTCTCCAATCAGCCCCAGCATTTT. The chain uses TRBV7-2 and TRBJ1-5, with 7 bases lining up with TRBD1. The CDR3 consists of 15 residues. The germline V gene has CDR1 SGHTA and CDR2 FQGNSA. The junction had 7 bases not matched to a gene; V was cut back by 5 bases and J by 3 bases.

This clone was seen a single time. The chain is built from TRBV7-9 and TRBJ2-7; 9 bases map to TRBD1. Germline V gene data show CDR1 as SEHNR and CDR2 as FQNEAQ (reference sequence). The trim removed 6 bases at V and 0 bases at J, leaving 6 bases unmatched. The CDR3 totals 15 residues. CDR3 bases: TGTGCCAGCAGTTCAGGGACAGGGAACTCCTACGAGCAGTACTTC. Translation: CASSSGTGNSYEQYF.

This sequence joins TRBV9 and TRBJ2-7; 8 bases fit TRBD2. CDR1 SGDLS and CDR2 YYNGEE come from the germline V gene. J lost 4 bases, V lost 4 bases, and 7 bases had no gene match. The CDR3 extends over 14 amino acids. CDR3 region: CASSPLSGGYEQYF. Here the CDR3 DNA reads TGTGCCAGCAGCCCTCTAAGCGGGGGATACGAGCAGTACTTC.